A single sample gave rise to the 4 T cell receptor beta chains below, sequenced in a study of beta chain features in type 1 diabetes. Expressed TCRB transcripts got sequenced, as all isolated RNA was reverse transcribed. Using immunoSEQ multiplex PCR, the repertoire was profiled, and TCRdb retains in-frame clones only, with some absent. The data contain roughly 140,000 clones, roughly 8.1% of them singletons. Sequencing input: central memory CD4+ T cells from blood. Receptors were obtained from a man aged 18 to 29 in good health.

CDR3 amino acids: CASSLGQGGKGGELFF. CDR3 nucleotide sequence: TGTGCCAGCAGTTTAGGACAGGGGGGGAAAGGCGGGGAGCTGTTTTTT. The chain carries TRBV28 and TRBJ2-2; 10 bases map to TRBD1. The germline V gene has CDR1 MDHEN and CDR2 SYDVKM. V gave up 2 bases and J gave up 7 bases; unmatched junction bases: 7. This CDR3 is 16 amino acids long.

The V call is TRBV30, the J call TRBJ1-1; 8 bases are a match to TRBD1. CDR3 length: 14 residues. In germline, CDR1 is GTSNPN, CDR2 SVGIG (reference sequence). V gave up 2 bases and J gave up 6 bases; unmatched junction bases: 8. CDR3 in DNA: TGTGCCTGGAGTCATGGACAGGGTGTACCTGAAGCTTTCTTT. Translated, it gives CAWSHGQGVPEAFF.

The chain couples TRBV5-1 to TRBJ1-2; TRBD1 matches 7 bases. Per germline, CDR1 SGHRS and CDR2 YFSETQ. V lost 4 bases and J lost 2; bases outside the gene matches: 14. CDR3 size: 17 residues. CDR3 in amino acids: CASSQDEQGSFNYGYTF. CDR3 sequence (DNA): TGCGCCAGCAGCCAAGACGAACAGGGGAGTTTCAACTATGGCTACACCTTC.

The J gene is TRBJ2-7, the V gene TRBV30, with D perhaps matching TRBD1 (6 bases). CDR3 size: 12 residues. The V end was cut by 4 bases, the J end by 2 bases, with 9 bases between. Germline loops: CDR1 GTSNPN, CDR2 SVGIG (reference sequence). Written as DNA, the CDR3 is TGTGCCTGGACCCAGGGGACCTACGAGCAGTACTTC. Amino acids: CAWTQGTYEQYF.